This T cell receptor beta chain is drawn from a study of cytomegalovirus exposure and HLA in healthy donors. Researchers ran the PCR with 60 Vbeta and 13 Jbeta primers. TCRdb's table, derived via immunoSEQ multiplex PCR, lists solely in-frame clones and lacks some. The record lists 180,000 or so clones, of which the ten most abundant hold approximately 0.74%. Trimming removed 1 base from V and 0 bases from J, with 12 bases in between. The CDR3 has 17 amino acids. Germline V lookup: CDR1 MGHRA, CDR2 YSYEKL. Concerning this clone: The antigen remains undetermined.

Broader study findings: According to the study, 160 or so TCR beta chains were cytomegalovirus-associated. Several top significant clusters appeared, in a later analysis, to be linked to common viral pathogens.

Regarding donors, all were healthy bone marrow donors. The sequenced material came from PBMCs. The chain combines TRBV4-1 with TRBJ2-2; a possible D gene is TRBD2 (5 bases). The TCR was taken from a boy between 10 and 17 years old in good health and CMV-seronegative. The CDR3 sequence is CASSQVRGPANTGELFF. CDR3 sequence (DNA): TGCGCCAGCAGCCAAGTCCGAGGGCCGGCGAACACCGGGGAGCTGTTTTTT.